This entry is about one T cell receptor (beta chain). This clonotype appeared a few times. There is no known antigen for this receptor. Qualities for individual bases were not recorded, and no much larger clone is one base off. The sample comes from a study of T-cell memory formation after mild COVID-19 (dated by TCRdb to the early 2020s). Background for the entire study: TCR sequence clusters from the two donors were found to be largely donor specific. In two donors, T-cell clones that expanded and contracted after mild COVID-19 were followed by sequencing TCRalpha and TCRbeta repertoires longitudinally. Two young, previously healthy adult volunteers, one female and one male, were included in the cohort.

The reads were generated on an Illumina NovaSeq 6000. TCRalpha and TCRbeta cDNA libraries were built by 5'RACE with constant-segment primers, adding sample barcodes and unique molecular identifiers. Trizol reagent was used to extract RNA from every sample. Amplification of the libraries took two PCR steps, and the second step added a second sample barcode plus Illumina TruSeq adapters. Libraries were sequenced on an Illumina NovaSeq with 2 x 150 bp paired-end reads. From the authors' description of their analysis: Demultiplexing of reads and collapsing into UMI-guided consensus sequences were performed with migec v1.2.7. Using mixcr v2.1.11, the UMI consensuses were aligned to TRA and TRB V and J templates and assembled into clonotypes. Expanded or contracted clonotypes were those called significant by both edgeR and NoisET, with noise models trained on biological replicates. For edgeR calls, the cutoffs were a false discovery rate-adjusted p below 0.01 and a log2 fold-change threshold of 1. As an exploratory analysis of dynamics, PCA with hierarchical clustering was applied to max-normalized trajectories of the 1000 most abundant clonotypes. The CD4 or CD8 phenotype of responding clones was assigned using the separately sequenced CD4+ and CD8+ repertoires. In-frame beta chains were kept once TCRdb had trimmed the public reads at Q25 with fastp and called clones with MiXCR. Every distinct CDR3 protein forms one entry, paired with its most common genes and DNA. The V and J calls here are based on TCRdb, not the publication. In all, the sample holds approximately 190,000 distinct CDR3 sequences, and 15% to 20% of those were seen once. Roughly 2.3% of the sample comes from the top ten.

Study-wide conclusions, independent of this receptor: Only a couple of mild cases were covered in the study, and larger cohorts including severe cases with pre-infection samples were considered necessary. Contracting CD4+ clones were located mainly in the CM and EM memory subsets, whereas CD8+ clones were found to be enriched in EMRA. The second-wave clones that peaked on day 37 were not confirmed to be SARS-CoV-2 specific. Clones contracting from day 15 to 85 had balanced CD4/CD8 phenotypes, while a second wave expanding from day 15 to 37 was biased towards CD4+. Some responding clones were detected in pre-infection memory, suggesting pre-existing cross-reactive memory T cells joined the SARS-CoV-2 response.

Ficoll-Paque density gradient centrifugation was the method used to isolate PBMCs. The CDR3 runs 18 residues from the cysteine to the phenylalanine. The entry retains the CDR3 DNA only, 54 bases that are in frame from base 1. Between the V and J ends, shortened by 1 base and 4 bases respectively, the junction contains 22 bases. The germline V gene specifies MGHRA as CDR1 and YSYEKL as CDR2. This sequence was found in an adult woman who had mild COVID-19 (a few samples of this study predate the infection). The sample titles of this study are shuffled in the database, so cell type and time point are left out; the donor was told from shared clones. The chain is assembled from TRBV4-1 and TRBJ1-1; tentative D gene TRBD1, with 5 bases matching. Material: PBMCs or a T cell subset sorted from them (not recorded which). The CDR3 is CASSQGVWGRDLSTEAFF. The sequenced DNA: TGCGCCAGCAGCCAAGGGGTCTGGGGCAGGGACTTGTCCACTGAAGCTTTCTTT.